The source of this T cell receptor (beta chain) is a study of cytomegalovirus exposure and HLA in healthy donors. Study details: Some 180 million T cells yielded some 120 million unique TCR beta sequences in earlier analysis.

Study-wide findings and caveats: It was in a later analysis that TCR association rates were seen to vary by HLA locus, highest for DRB1 and lowest for HLA-C.

Trimming stripped 7 bases from V and 0 bases from J, with 13 bases between. The V gene's germline CDR1 is MDHEN and CDR2 SYDVKM. CDR3 length: 14 amino acids. Both 60 Vbeta primers and 13 Jbeta primers went into the PCR. TCRdb's table, derived via immunoSEQ multiplex PCR, lists solely in-frame clones and lacks some. The sample has around 200,000 clones; roughly 83% are singletons. Notes on this clone: Its specificity is unknown.

The sequence was collected from a woman aged 50 to 65 in good health and CMV-seronegative. What was sequenced was PBMCs. The rearrangement uses TRBV28 and TRBJ2-7, with TRBD1 as a possible D gene (5 bases). The CDR3 is CASNPYRSSYEQYF. CDR3 in DNA: TGTGCCAGCAACCCCTACAGGAGCTCCTACGAGCAGTACTTC.